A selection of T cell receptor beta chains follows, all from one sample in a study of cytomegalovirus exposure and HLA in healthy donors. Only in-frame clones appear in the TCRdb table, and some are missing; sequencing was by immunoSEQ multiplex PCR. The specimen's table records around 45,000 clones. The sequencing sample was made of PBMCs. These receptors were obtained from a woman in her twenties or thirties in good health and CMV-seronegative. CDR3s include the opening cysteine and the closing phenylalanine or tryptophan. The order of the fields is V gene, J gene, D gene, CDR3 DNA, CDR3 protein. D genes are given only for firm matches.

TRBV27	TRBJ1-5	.	TGTGCCAGCAAAACGCAGGGGATAAATCAGCCCCAGCATTTT	CASKTQGINQPQHF
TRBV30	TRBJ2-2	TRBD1	TGTGCCTGGAGTATACGGACAGGGGGTAACACCGGGGAGCTGTTTTTT	CAWSIRTGGNTGELFF
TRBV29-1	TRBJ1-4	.	TGCAGCGTTGGGAGCACAGGGTCGGAAAAACTGTTTTTT	CSVGSTGSEKLFF
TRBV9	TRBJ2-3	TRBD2	TGTGCCAGCAGCTCCGATAGCGGGAGAACAGATACGCAGTATTTT	CASSSDSGRTDTQYF
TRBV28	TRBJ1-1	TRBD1	TGTGCCAGCAGTGCAAAACAGGGGGGAGCTTTCTTT	CASSAKQGGAFF
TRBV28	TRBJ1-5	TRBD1	TGTGCCAGCCTCGGACAGGGAGGGCAGAATCAGCCCCAGCATTTT	CASLGQGGQNQPQHF
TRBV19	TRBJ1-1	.	TGTGCCAGTAGTATCTCGGCAGGGGCCCCGAACACTGAAGCTTTCTTT	CASSISAGAPNTEAFF
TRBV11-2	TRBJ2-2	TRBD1	TGTGCCAGCAGCGCGACAGGGGTGGCCGGGGAGCTGTTTTTT	CASSATGVAGELFF
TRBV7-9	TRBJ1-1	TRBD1	TGTGCCAGCAGCTTAAGGACAGGGGACACTGAAGCTTTCTTT	CASSLRTGDTEAFF
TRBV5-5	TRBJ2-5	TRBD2	TGTGCCAGCAGCTTGGCGGCTAGCGGTGGCCAAGAGACCCAGTACTTC	CASSLAASGGQETQYF
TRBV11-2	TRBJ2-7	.	TGTGCCAGCAGCTTACGAGGGGGTGGGTCCTACGAGCAGTACTTC	CASSLRGGGSYEQYF
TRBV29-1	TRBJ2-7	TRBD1	TGCAGCGTCGGGACAGGCCCCTACGAGCAGTACTTC	CSVGTGPYEQYF
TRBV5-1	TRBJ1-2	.	TGCGCCAGCAGCCCCCAGGCAGTACAGTATGGCTACACCTTC	CASSPQAVQYGYTF
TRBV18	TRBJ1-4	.	TGTGCCAGCTCTCGTAACGGGGGAGAAGGGGAAAAACTGTTTTTT	CASSRNGGEGEKLFF
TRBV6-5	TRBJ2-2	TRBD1	TGTGCCAGCAGCTCGGACAGGGAGAGCGGGGAGCTGTTTTTT	CASSSDRESGELFF
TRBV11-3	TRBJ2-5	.	TGTGCCAGCAGCAAACCGGGGATTCAAGAGACCCAGTACTTC	CASSKPGIQETQYF
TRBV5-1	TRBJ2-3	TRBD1	TGCGCCAGCAGCAAAGGGACAGGCGATGATACGCAGTATTTT	CASSKGTGDDTQYF
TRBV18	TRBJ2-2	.	TGTGCCAGCTCACCACCGAGCCTGAATTTAGCCGGGGAGCTGTTTTTT	CASSPPSLNLAGELFF
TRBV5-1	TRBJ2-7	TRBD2	TGCGCCAGCAGCCCCCAGGTAGCGGGAACCTACGAGCAGTACTTC	CASSPQVAGTYEQYF
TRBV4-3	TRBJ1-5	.	TGCGCCAGCAGCCGGACACAAAATCAGCCCCAGCATTTT	CASSRTQNQPQHF
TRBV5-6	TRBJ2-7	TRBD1	TGTGCCAGCAGCTTGGGGACAGGGGGCTACGAGCAGTACTTC	CASSLGTGGYEQYF
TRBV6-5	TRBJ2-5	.	TGTGCCAGCACCCACGGCGGGACCCAGTACTTC	CASTHGGTQYF
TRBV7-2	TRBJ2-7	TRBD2	TGTGCCAGCAGCTTAGAGGTCGCGGGAGGGCCCGGAGGGGGGCAGTACTTC	CASSLEVAGGPGGGQYF
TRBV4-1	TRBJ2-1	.	TGCGCCAGCAGCCAAAGTCCTAGTGAGATATACAATGAGCAGTTCTTC	CASSQSPSEIYNEQFF
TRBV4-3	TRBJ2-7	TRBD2	TGCGCCAGCAGCCAAGTAATGGGCGGGACTACCTACGAGCAGTACTTC	CASSQVMGGTTYEQYF
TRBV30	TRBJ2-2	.	TGTGCCTGGAGTGTAAGGGGGAGGGCCGGATTGGACGGGGAGCTGTTTTTT	CAWSVRGRAGLDGELFF
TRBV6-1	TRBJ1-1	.	TGTGCCAGCAGTGATCGGGGGAAAATGAACACTGAAGCTTTCTTT	CASSDRGKMNTEAFF
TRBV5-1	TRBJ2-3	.	TGCGCCAGCAGCTTGGGAGGGAGCGCAGATACGCAGTATTTT	CASSLGGSADTQYF
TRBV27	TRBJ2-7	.	TGTGCCAGCACCCCTGGCGGGGGCCTATCCTACGAGCAGTACTTC	CASTPGGGLSYEQYF
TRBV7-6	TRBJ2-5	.	TGTGCCAGCAGCCCCTCGGGAGAGACCCAGTACTTC	CASSPSGETQYF
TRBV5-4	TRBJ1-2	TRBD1	TGTGCCAGCAGCCGGACAGGGAACTATGGCTACACCTTC	CASSRTGNYGYTF
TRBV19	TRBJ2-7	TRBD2	TGTGCCAGTAGTTCCGCCGCAACAGCGGGAATCTACGAGCAGTACTTC	CASSSAATAGIYEQYF
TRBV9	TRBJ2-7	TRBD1	TGTGCCAGCAGCGTAGGGGACAGGGTGGCCTACGAGCAGTACTTC	CASSVGDRVAYEQYF
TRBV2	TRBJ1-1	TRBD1	TGTGCCAGCGGGCTCTTACAGGGGGCTAGGACTGAAGCTTTCTTT	CASGLLQGARTEAFF
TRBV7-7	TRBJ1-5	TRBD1	TGTGCTAGCAGCTTAGCCACCCGACAGGGTTGCAATCAGCCCCAGCATTTT	CASSLATRQGCNQPQHF
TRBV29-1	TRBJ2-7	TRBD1	TGCAGCGCTGGGACAGGGGGCGAGCAGTACTTC	CSAGTGGEQYF
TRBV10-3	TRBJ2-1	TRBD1	TGTGCCATCAGTGAGTCGAGTCAGAGCAGGACAGGTGAGCAGTTCTTC	CAISESSQSRTGEQFF
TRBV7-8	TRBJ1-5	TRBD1	TGTGCCAGCAGCCCCCCCAGGGGGCGTTCCCGCAATCAGCCCCAGCATTTT	CASSPPRGRSRNQPQHF
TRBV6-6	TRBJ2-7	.	TGTGCCAGCAGCCCACAGATCTACGAGCAGTACTTC	CASSPQIYEQYF
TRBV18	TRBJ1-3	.	TGTGCCAGCTCACCTCCGACACCTTCTGGAAACACCATATATTTT	CASSPPTPSGNTIYF
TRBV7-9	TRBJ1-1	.	TGTGCCAGCAGCTTTGTCACAGCTATGAACACTGAAGCTTTCTTT	CASSFVTAMNTEAFF
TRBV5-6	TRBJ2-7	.	TGTGCCAGCAGCTCCCTCTCCAGGGGCAACGAGCAGTACTTC	CASSSLSRGNEQYF
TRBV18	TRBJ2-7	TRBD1	TGTGCCAGCTCACCACCTCCCGGACAGGGTAGAAAACTCTACGAGCAGTACTTC	CASSPPPGQGRKLYEQYF
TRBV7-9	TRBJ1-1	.	TGTGCCAGCAGCTCCCCCCCAGTGAACACTGAAGCTTTCTTT	CASSSPPVNTEAFF
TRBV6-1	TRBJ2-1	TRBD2	TGTGCCAGCCGAACCGGGACTAGCAGGTACAATGAGCAGTTCTTC	CASRTGTSRYNEQFF
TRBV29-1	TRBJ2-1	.	TGCAGCGTTGGCGGAGTTCAAGACAATGAGCAGTTCTTC	CSVGGVQDNEQFF
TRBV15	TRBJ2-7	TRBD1	TGTGCCACCAGCAGAGGAGACAGGGGGTTATCTTCCTACGAGCAGTACTTC	CATSRGDRGLSSYEQYF
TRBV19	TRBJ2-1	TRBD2	TGTGCCAGTAGCCTGGGTCGGGCGGGAGGCCTCCAGCAGTTCTTC	CASSLGRAGGLQQFF
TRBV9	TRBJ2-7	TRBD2	TGTGCCAGCAGCCCGACCACTAGCGGGTTATCCTACGAGCAGTACTTC	CASSPTTSGLSYEQYF